The 24 T cell receptor beta chains in this list originate from one sample, sequenced in a study of blood T cell repertoires in COVID-19 (TCRdb year 2020). Library generation was performed with the immunoSEQ multiplex PCR assay. TCRdb limited this immuneACCESS table to in-frame rearrangements with V and J called. A share of clones is missing; checked studies link under half to unresolved V genes, and the rest is unexplained. For this sample the table gives about 120,000 clones, of which 85% were detected only once. In total, the top ten clones hold over 20% of the sample. The sequencing sample was made of peripheral blood. These TCRs come from a woman over 75 with acute or convalescent COVID-19.

In this sample, this clone turned up a few times. The chain combines TRBV6-5 with TRBJ1-2, with D tentatively TRBD1 (5 bases). The V gene's germline CDR1 is MNHEY and CDR2 SVGAGI. The CDR3 length is 13 residues. The V end lost 4 bases, the J end lost 2 bases, and 8 bases lay between the germline ends. CDR3 sequence (DNA): TGTGCCAGCAGTTCGGACAAGAACTATGGCTACACCTTC. Its translation: CASSSDKNYGYTF.

This chain uses TRBV5-1 with TRBJ1-2; D unclear. Germline V gene lookup returns CDR1 SGHRS and CDR2 YFSETQ. Trimming removed 0 bases from V and 5 bases from J, with 14 bases in between. The CDR3 is 15 residues long. The CDR3 nucleotides read TGCGCCAGCAGCTTGGATTTCGGGTCTGGATATGGCTACACCTTC. It yields the protein CASSLDFGSGYGYTF.

The rearrangement links TRBV4-3 to TRBJ1-1; TRBD1 matches at 8 bases. Germline assignment: CDR1 LGHNA and CDR2 YSLEER. Trimming took 4 bases from V and 6 from J; bases not matched to a gene: 13. The CDR3 consists of 16 residues. The DNA for the CDR3 is TGCGCCAGCAGCCTCCTCCCCGGGACAGGATCGGCTGAAGCTTTCTTT. It translates to CASSLLPGTGSAEAFF.

V usage is TRBV4-2 and J usage is TRBJ1-2; D might be TRBD1 (5 bases). The CDR3 loop spans 15 amino acids. CDR1 is LGHNA, CDR2 YNFKEQ, per germline. The ends were cut back, 6 bases at V and 2 bases at J, with 16 bases in the middle. CDR3 residues: CASSQTSGANYGYTF. In DNA form, the CDR3 reads TGTGCCAGCAGTCAAACCTCTGGGGCGAACTATGGCTACACCTTC.

The V call is TRBV12-2, the J call TRBJ2-7; no check of the table's D call, TRBD2, against the DNA was made. TRBV12-2 corresponds to a pseudogene. This CDR3 comprises 14 residues. The CDR3 is CASRLFANSYEQYF. The CDR3, as DNA: TGTGCAAGTCGCTTATTTGCGAACTCCTACGAGCAGTACTTC.

The rearrangement joins TRBV4-2 to TRBJ1-4; possibly TRBD1 for D (5 bases). The V gene lost 0 bases and the J gene lost 0 bases, with 23 bases spanning the gap. CDR1 LGHNA and CDR2 YNFKEQ come from the germline V gene. The CDR3 is 21 amino acids. In DNA, the CDR3 is TGTGCCAGCAGCCAAGAACGAGTTTGGCAGGGCTGGACCACAACTAATGAAAAACTGTTTTTT. This translates into CASSQERVWQGWTTTNEKLFF.

CDR3: CASSQGPDRENTEAFF. As DNA, the CDR3 is TGCGCCAGCAGCCAAGGGCCCGACAGGGAGAACACTGAAGCTTTCTTT. The genes are TRBV4-1 and TRBJ1-1; TRBD1 matches at 7 bases. The V segment lost 1 base and the J segment 1 base; nucleotides outside the gene matches: 6. The germline CDR1 and CDR2 sequences are MGHRA and YSYEKL. There are 16 residues in the CDR3.

The chain joins TRBV5-1 to TRBJ1-2, with TRBD1 identical over 12 bases. V trimming: 0 bases; J trimming: 8 bases; junction bases outside the gene matches: 5. This CDR3 spans 15 amino acids. CDR1 SGHRS and CDR2 YFSETQ come from the germline V gene. Written as DNA, the CDR3 is TGCGCCAGCAGCTTGGCGGGACAGGGGGCGCCCGGCTACACCTTC. Protein: CASSLAGQGAPGYTF.

V usage is TRBV7-9 and J usage is TRBJ1-4, with a weak D call TRBD1 (5 bases). Germline CDR1 reads SEHNR; CDR2 reads FQNEAQ (reference sequence). This CDR3 comprises 15 residues. V was trimmed by 1 base and J by 10 bases, leaving 16 bases between them. CDR3 coding DNA: TGTGCCAGCAGCTTAGGGACACGGCTTTTTGGAAAACTGTTTTTT. The encoded protein is CASSLGTRLFGKLFF.

The V gene is TRBV19, the J gene TRBJ1-5; TRBD1 agrees at 8 bases. The CDR3 loop spans 14 amino acids. Unmatched junction bases numbered 8, after V lost 4 bases and J lost 9 bases. Germline V gives CDR1 LNHDA, CDR2 SQIVND (reference sequence). The CDR3 DNA sequence: TGTGCCAGTAGTACGACAGGGGCCCGCCGGCCCCAGCATTTT. This gives the protein CASSTTGARRPQHF.

The chain has TRBV11-2 and TRBJ1-3; the match to TRBD1 covers 10 bases. The CDR3 has 16 amino acids. The germline CDR1 and CDR2 sequences are SGHAT and FQNNGV. Trimming removed 5 bases from V and 5 bases from J; junction bases left unmatched: 9. CDR3 coding DNA: TGTGCCAGCAGCCTACGACAGGGGGCAATCAGAAACACCATATATTTT. Translating gives CASSLRQGAIRNTIYF.

V is TRBV10-3 and J is TRBJ1-2, with D possibly being TRBD1 (5 bases). V gave up 6 bases and J gave up 6 bases, with 11 bases separating them. Germline-derived CDR1 and CDR2 are ENHRY and SYGVKD. This CDR3 has 12 amino acids. CDR3: CAIRGPTDGYTF. The CDR3 DNA is TGTGCCATCAGGGGGCCGACGGATGGCTACACCTTC.

The V call is TRBV27, the J call TRBJ2-7; 8 bases are shared with TRBD1. The CDR3 has 13 residues. Trimming cost V 2 bases and J 6 bases; bases outside gene matches: 3. Per the germline V gene, CDR1 is MNHEY and CDR2 is SMNVEV (reference sequence). The CDR3 region has the DNA TGTGCCAGCAGTTTACGGACAGGGTTCGAGCAGTACTTC. Translating gives CASSLRTGFEQYF.

The chain has TRBV6-6 and TRBJ2-2, with TRBD1 matching 9 bases. V lost 10 bases to trimming and J lost 6 bases; unmatched junction nucleotides: 9. Germline V gene data show CDR1 as MNHNY and CDR2 as SVGAGI (reference sequence). The length of the CDR3 is 14 residues. The CDR3 is CATRGQGSAGELFF. CDR3 DNA sequence: TGTGCCACCAGGGGACAGGGCTCCGCCGGGGAGCTGTTTTTT.

This clone was picked up one time. V and J are TRBV20-1 and TRBJ2-3, with no clear D. Germline-derived CDR1 and CDR2 are DFQATT and SNEGSKA (reference sequence). The CDR3 totals 13 residues. Trimming pared 3 bases from V and 2 bases from J, leaving 9 bases between. The CDR3: CSASPRFTDTQYF. Written as DNA, the CDR3 is TGCAGTGCTAGTCCCAGATTCACAGATACGCAGTATTTT.

DNA for the CDR3: TGCGCCAGCGGGCAGGGGGGCTCTGAAGCTTTCTTT. Translation gives CASGQGGSEAFF. The gene calls are TRBV5-1 and TRBJ1-1; 7 bases line up with TRBD1. V lost 7 bases and J lost 6; bases outside the gene matches: 6. The CDR3 runs to 12 residues. Germline V lookup: CDR1 SGHRS, CDR2 YFSETQ.

The chain recombines TRBV10-2 with TRBJ1-6; D gene unclear. The CDR3 covers 15 residues. CDR1 is WSHSY and CDR2 is SAAADI in the germline V gene. The germline V and J ends were trimmed by 1 base and 3 bases, with 7 bases remaining between them. CDR3 region: CASSEYGSYNSPLHF. The CDR3 region has the DNA TGCGCCAGCAGTGAGTACGGGAGCTATAATTCACCCCTCCACTTT.

The chain joins TRBV6-1 to TRBJ1-6; 7 bases match TRBD1. The CDR3 covers 14 residues. Looked up from germline, CDR1 is MNHNS and CDR2 is SASEGT. The J segment lost 8 bases and the V segment lost 2 bases, leaving 3 bases of the junction unmatched. CDR3 DNA sequence: TGTGCCAGCAGTGAACAAGGGACAGATTCACCCCTCCACTTT. Its protein product is CASSEQGTDSPLHF.

The CDR3 sequence: CASMDRGYEQYV. Here the CDR3 DNA reads TGTGCCAGCATGGACAGGGGTTACGAGCAGTACGTC. The chain combines TRBV28 with TRBJ2-7, with TRBD1 matching over 9 bases. V shed 7 bases, J shed 4 bases, and the junction held 2 bases outside the gene matches. The V gene's germline CDR1 is MDHEN and CDR2 SYDVKM. The CDR3 length is 12 residues.

The V call is TRBV10-3, the J call TRBJ2-3; D is undetermined. CDR1 and CDR2 from the germline V gene are ENHRY and SYGVKD. The ends were cut back, 3 bases at V and 6 bases at J, with 7 bases in the middle. The CDR3 contains 12 residues. CDR3 residues: CAISENSDTQYF. CDR3 nucleotides: TGTGCCATCAGTGAAAACTCGGATACGCAGTATTTT.

V and J are TRBV19 and TRBJ1-2; 7 bases line up with TRBD1. The ends lost 5 bases at V and 0 bases at J; junction bases unmatched: 9. The germline CDR1 and CDR2 sequences are LNHDA and SQIVND (reference sequence). This CDR3 is 16 amino acids long. The DNA for the CDR3 is TGTGCCAGTAGTGATCCCCGGACAGGTGCTAACTATGGCTACACCTTC. The encoded protein is CASSDPRTGANYGYTF.

This chain links TRBV7-8 with TRBJ2-7, with D perhaps TRBD1 (5 bases). This CDR3 region has 14 residues. Trimming took 8 bases from V and 3 from J, leaving 17 bases between them. Germline values: CDR1 SGHVS, CDR2 FQNEAQ. The chain's CDR3 is CASGAREGGYEQYF. The CDR3 bases are TGTGCCAGCGGGGCAAGGGAAGGCGGCTACGAGCAGTACTTC.

This chain links TRBV6-2 or TRBV6-3 with TRBJ1-1; no definite D call. The V end was cut by 5 bases, the J end by 1 base, with 11 bases between. This CDR3 spans 14 amino acids. Germline lookup yields CDR1 MNHEY and CDR2 SVGEGT. The CDR3 DNA follows: TGTGCCAGCAGTAGACTATCGAAGAACACTGAAGCTTTCTTT. Translated: CASSRLSKNTEAFF.

This chain joins TRBV6-5 and TRBJ2-7, with 9 bases lining up with TRBD1. The CDR3 is 15 amino acids. With 6 bases clipped from V and 0 bases from J, the junction kept 6 bases outside the gene matches. Germline-derived CDR1 and CDR2 are MNHEY and SVGAGI. CDR3 in DNA: TGTGCCAGCAGCTCCACAGGGGGCAGCTCCTACGAGCAGTACGTC. This codes for CASSSTGGSSYEQYV.